This T cell receptor (beta chain) was found in a study of blood T cell repertoires in COVID-19. Study as a whole: T cells, B-cell-depleted T cells, or PBMCs supplied cDNA or gDNA.

Original processing notes: Amplification of reference gene primers provided the estimated nucleated cell counts. Method: immunoSEQ multiplex PCR; TCRdb's copy keeps in-frame clones and lacks some. Clone size and V and J calls were adopted from that table, with D and trimming inferred from the DNA. In the table there are over 200,000 clones, 87% of which are singletons. With 5 bases removed from V and 0 bases from J, the gap between germline ends came to 11 bases. The germline V gene has CDR1 SEHNR and CDR2 FQNEAQ (reference sequence). CDR3 length equals 15 residues. In its sample, this clone was seen many times.

The chain has TRBV7-9 and TRBJ2-1; D unclear. Source material: peripheral blood. The sequence came from a woman aged 18-35 years who had recovered from COVID-19. In DNA, the CDR3 is TGTGCCAGCAGCCAAGGCGGCAGCTCCTACAATGAGCAGTTCTTC. Translating gives CASSQGGSSYNEQFF. Looking up the rest from reference TRBV7-9 and TRBJ2-1 gives the full variable domain: DTGVSQNPRHKITKRGQNVTFRCDPISEHNRLYWYRQTLGQGPEFLTYFQNEAQLEKSRLLSDRFSAERPKGSFSTLEIQRTEQGDSAMYLCASSQGGSSYNEQFFGPGTRLTVL.